The sequence of this T cell receptor beta chain was determined in a study of Graves' ophthalmopathy and Graves' hyperthyroidism (dated 2018 in TCRdb). For the study in its entirety: A patient counted as having stable hyperthyroidism if there was no progression to ophthalmopathy within 18 months of follow-up. To explore V-J signatures that separate ophthalmopathy from hyperthyroidism, a discovery set of about a hundred patients was enrolled, consisting of 43 with ophthalmopathy and 57 with stable hyperthyroidism. In total, 120 to 150 blood samples were TCR-sequenced: approximately 42 ophthalmopathy, roughly 80 hyperthyroidism and some 17 hyperthyroidism-to-ophthalmopathy patients. For independent validation, a separate cohort was made up of approximately 18 hyperthyroidism patients plus 17 patients who later progressed from hyperthyroidism to ophthalmopathy. Once sampling was done, hyperthyroidism patients were given methimazole at a starting dose of 30 mg daily, while ophthalmopathy patients were given high-dose intravenous methylprednisolone. The study used signatures of the TCR beta repertoire to tell Graves' ophthalmopathy apart from Graves' hyperthyroidism and to predict which patients would progress to ophthalmopathy. T-cell repertoires of thyroid tissue and blood were compared in about six hyperthyroidism patients. What the research found in general, with its limitations: In cross-validation, the 13-signature model distinguished ophthalmopathy from stable hyperthyroidism with approximately 88% sensitivity and roughly 81% specificity, and in the test set the corresponding values were around 78% and 73%. No statistical method was used to set the sample size in advance, and the investigators knew which group each participant was assigned to. Most of the expanded thyroid clonotypes with a frequency above 0.001 were also detected in blood, and it was suggested that the thyroid immune response may be reflected by blood repertoires. In validation, the model predicted ophthalmopathy progression with 55% to 71% sensitivity and 72.22% specificity; roughly 12 predicted patients were CT-confirmed with GO in a median of roughly 6.8 months.

TCR beta CDR3 regions were amplified from RNA transcripts for repertoire sequencing. A first-round RT-PCR used HTBI primers with the Qiagen OneStep RT-PCR kit, followed by a second-round multiplex PCR, size selection and purification. Libraries were sequenced on an Illumina HiSeq2000 using paired-end 100 bp reads. Per the authors' processing: SOAPnuke was used to process the reads, throwing out any read that had adapters, had uncalled bases, had a mean Phred below 15, or lacked an exact constant-primer or identifier match. COPE v1.2.5 was used to merge high-quality paired reads. Each unique nucleotide sequence was treated as a clonotype, and MiTCR v1.1 was used to align the clonotypes to the IMGT TRB V, D and J references. Analysis was restricted to V-J combinations with a frequency above 0.0001, which covered over 98% of repertoires. A TCR clonal expansion and chaos score per V-J combination was defined as the ratio of F50 clonal expansion to chaos observed in the TCRdist matrix. Welch's t-statistics and random forest were used to narrow the features down to over ten V-J combinations, which were then fed into a naive Bayes classifier. The Morisita-Horn index was used to measure how similar the thyroid and blood repertoires were. TCRdb took the public reads, trimmed them with fastp at Q25, ran MiXCR for clone calling and kept in-frame beta chains. CDR3 protein duplicates are merged, each entry listing the most common genes and DNA. None of the V and J calls come from the authors' own analysis; TCRdb made them. Present in this sample are over a million distinct CDR3 sequences, 35% to 40% of which were seen just once. Over 8.5% of the sample rests with the top ten.

Spanning cysteine to phenylalanine, the CDR3 consists of 16 amino acids. Of all the DNA, just the CDR3 is kept, 48 bases in frame from base 1. The germline V gene (reference sequence) sets CDR1 to PRHDT and CDR2 to FYEKMQ. On this clonotype: The specificity of this receptor is unknown. Relative to the germline gene, one junction end is altered; a read error may explain this.

Hyperthyroidism patients were newly diagnosed, with disease duration under 2 months, and aged 18 to 65 years. Patients with other autoimmune diseases, uncontrolled infections, pregnancy or lactation were excluded. Clinical symptoms, serum thyroxine, TRAb, thyroid ultrasound and orbital computed tomography were used for diagnosis. Total RNA was extracted with Trizol reagent and quality-checked on an Agilent 2100 Bioanalyzer. This chain is built from TRBV13 and TRBJ1-4; the central 8 bases match TRBD1. The source is an adult man with Graves' hyperthyroidism. Sequencing used peripheral blood or thyroid tissue (not recorded which). At the DNA level, the sequence is TGTGCCAGCAGCGTAGGGACAGGCTCAACTAATGAAAAACTGTTTTTT. Translated, this gives CASSVGTGSTNEKLFF.